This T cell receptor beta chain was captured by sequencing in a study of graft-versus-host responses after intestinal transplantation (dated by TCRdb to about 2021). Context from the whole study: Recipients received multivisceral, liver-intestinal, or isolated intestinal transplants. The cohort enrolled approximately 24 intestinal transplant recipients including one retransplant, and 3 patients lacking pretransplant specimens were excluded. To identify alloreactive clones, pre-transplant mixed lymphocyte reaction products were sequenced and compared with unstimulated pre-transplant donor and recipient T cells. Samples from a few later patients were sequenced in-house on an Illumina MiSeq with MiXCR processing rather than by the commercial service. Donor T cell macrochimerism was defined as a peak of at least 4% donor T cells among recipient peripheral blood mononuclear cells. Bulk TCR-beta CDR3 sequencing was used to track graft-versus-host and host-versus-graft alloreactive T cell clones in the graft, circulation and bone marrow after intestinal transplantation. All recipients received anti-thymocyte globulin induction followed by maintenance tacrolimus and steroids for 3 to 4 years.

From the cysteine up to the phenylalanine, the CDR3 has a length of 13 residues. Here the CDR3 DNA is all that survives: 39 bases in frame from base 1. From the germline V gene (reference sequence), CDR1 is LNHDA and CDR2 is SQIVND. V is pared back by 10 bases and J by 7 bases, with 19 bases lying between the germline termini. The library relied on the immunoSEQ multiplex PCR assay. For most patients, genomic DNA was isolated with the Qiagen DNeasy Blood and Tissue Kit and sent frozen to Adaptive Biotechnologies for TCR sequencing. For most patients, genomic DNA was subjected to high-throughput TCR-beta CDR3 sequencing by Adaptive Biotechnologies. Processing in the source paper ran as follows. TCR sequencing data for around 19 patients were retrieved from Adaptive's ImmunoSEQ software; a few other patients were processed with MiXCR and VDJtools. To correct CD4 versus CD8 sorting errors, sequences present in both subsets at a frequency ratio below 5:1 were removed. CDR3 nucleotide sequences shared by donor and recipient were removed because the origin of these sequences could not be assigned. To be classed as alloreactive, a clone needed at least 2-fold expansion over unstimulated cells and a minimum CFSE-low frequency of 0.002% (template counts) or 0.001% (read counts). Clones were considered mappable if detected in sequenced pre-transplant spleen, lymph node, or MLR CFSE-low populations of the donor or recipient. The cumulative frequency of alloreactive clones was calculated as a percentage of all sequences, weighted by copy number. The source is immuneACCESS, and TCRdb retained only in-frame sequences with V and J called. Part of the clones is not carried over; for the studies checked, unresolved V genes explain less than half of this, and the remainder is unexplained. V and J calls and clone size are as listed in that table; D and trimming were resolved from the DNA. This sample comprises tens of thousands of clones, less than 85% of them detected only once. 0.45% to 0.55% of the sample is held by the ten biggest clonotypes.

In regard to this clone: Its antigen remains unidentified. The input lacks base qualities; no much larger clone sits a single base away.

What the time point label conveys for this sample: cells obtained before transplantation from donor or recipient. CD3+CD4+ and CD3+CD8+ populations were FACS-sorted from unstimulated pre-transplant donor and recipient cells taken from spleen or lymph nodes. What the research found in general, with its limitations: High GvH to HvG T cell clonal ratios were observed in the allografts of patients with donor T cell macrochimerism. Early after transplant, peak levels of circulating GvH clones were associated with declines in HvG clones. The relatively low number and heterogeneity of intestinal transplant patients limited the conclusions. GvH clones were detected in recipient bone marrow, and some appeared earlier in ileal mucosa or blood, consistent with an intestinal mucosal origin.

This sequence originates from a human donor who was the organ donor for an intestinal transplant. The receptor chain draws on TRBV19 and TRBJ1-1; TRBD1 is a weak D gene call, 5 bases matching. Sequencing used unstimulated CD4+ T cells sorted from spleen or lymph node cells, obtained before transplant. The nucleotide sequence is TGTGCCACTAGGGCCTCTTGGGGGGGTGAAGCTTTCTTT. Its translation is CATRASWGGEAFF. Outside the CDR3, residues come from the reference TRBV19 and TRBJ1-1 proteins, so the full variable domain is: DGGITQSPKYLFRKEGQNVTLSCEQNLNHDAMYWYRQDPGQGLRLIYYSQIVNDFQKGDIAEGYSVSREKKESFPLTVTSAQKNPTAFYLCATRASWGGEAFFGQGTRLTVV.